The text below deals with one T cell receptor (beta chain). It has no known antigen specificity. The input lacks base qualities; no much larger clone sits a single base away. The collaborating institutions used their own protocols to collect whole blood in K2EDTA tubes. For TCRbeta analysis, collaborators shipped samples in one of three forms: frozen whole blood, isolated PBMCs, or DNA extracted from either of those sample types. The germline V gene gives CDR1 as SNHLY and CDR2 as FYNNEI. For this chain, trimming is 5 bases at the V end and 4 bases at the J end, and the number of junction bases without a gene match is 7. Taken from cysteine to phenylalanine, the CDR3 has 16 residues. Only CDR3 DNA is held: 48 bases, read in frame from base 1. This record belongs to a study of blood T cell repertoires in COVID-19 (dated by TCRdb to the early 2020s). Notes on the research overall: Samples covering the acute and convalescent phases of COVID-19 were provided by collaborators in the United States, Italy and Spain. The material from the prospective study consisted of cDNA or gDNA derived from T cells, B-cell-depleted T cells, or PBMCs. Samples were obtained from the ongoing ImmuneRACE study (first 160 participants) and from about 1,300 subjects provided by 6 global collaborators. Sample metadata almost always included a de-identified subject ID, COVID-19 status, age in years and sex. Where available, HLA class I and class II types were taken from metadata supplied by the sample provider and were not determined by assay-based typing. Subjects who had been exposed to COVID-19, were actively infected with it, or had recovered from it provided the deeply sampled blood TCRbeta repertoires that made up the dataset. The repertoires were released in a freely available public database meant as a resource for research on the immune response to SARS-CoV-2. The paper's findings and limits, for the study overall: The quantity of clinical and demographic metadata differed by source and by participant and was supplied without curation.

TCRbeta CDR3 regions were amplified from genomic DNA using the immunoSEQ Assay, a bias-controlled multiplex PCR. For the original study's pipeline: Within the assay, amplification of reference gene primers was used to estimate how many nucleated cells each sample contained. To quantify the absolute abundance of each unique TCRbeta CDR3 rearrangement, sequence reads were collapsed and filtered. Productive Simpson clonality was computed per sample as the square root of Simpson's diversity index over productive rearrangements. The clones in this table, taken by TCRdb from immuneACCESS, are in-frame only. Not every clone is retained; where verified, under half of the shortfall comes from an unresolved V gene, and the cause of the rest is unknown. V, J and clone size were drawn from that table, and D and trimming were deduced from the DNA. The sample table holds over 600,000 clones, of which just under 90% were seen once. About 0.24% of the sample is in the top ten clones.

The source material was peripheral blood. This sequence was found in a woman aged 18-29 years with acute or convalescent COVID-19. The V and J segments used are TRBV2 and TRBJ2-1; 11 central bases correspond to TRBD2. The nucleotide sequence reads as follows: TGTGCCAGCAGTTCCAGACTAGCGGGGTCTTACAATGAGCAGTTCTTC. It translates to CASSSRLAGSYNEQFF.